These 9 T cell receptor beta chains originate from one sample sequenced in a study of T-cell memory formation after mild COVID-19. TCRdb analysed the 5' RACE reads with MiXCR anew, one entry per CDR3 protein. This table has fewer than 500,000 distinct CDR3 sequences, roughly 25% appearing once. The sequenced material came from PBMCs or a T cell subset sorted from them (not recorded which). These TCRs come from an adult woman who had mild COVID-19 (a few samples of this study predate the infection). Cell type and time point are not known.

The chain carries TRBV19 and TRBJ2-7, with no clear D. Trimming shortened V by 5 bases and J by 0 bases, and 11 bases separated the two germline ends. Germline CDR1 is LNHDA and CDR2 is SQIVND (reference sequence). The CDR3 has 14 amino acids. CDR3 nucleotide sequence: TGTGCCAGTAGTTTAGGGCCCCACTCCTACGAGCAGTACTTC. Translation gives CASSLGPHSYEQYF.

This chain connects TRBV11-3 to TRBJ1-2; D gene uncertain. Germline lookup yields CDR1 SGHNT and CDR2 YENEEA. The CDR3 totals 15 residues. V lost 5 bases to trimming and J lost 8 bases, with 21 bases between them. DNA for the CDR3: TGTGCCAGCAGCCCGGAAAGGAGGCATAAATGGGGCTACACCTTC. As protein: CASSPERRHKWGYTF.

The V call is TRBV20-1, the J call TRBJ1-6, with a weak D call TRBD1 (5 bases). CDR3 length equals 13 residues. Trimming stripped 3 bases from V and 6 bases from J, with 9 bases between. Germline-derived CDR1 and CDR2 are DFQATT and SNEGSKA (reference sequence). CDR3 region: CSASRGTNSPLHF. Here the CDR3 DNA reads TGCAGTGCTAGTCGAGGGACTAATTCACCCCTCCACTTT.

The rearrangement links TRBV24-1 to TRBJ2-1; 13 positions match TRBD2. Germline V gives CDR1 KGHDR, CDR2 SFDVKD. CDR3 size: 16 residues. Trimming cost V 4 bases and J 7 bases; bases outside gene matches: 6. The CDR3 reads CATSDRLAGGANEQFF. In nucleotides, the CDR3 is TGTGCCACCAGTGACCGACTAGCGGGAGGCGCAAATGAGCAGTTCTTC.

The V gene is TRBV7-6, the J gene TRBJ2-2, with D maybe TRBD1 (6 bases). This CDR3 is 15 amino acids long. Trimming stripped 5 bases from V and 5 bases from J, with 15 bases between. The germline V gene has CDR1 SGHVS and CDR2 FNYEAQ. The CDR3 DNA is TGTGCCAGCAGCCCCCGGACAGCTCTAACCGGGGAGCTGTTTTTT. This gives the protein CASSPRTALTGELFF.

The chain combines TRBV10-3 with TRBJ2-6; tentatively, D is TRBD1 or TRBD2 (5 bases each). V was shortened by 2 bases and J by 2 bases, with 19 bases between the two germline ends. The CDR3 is 19 residues long. Germline CDR1 and CDR2: ENHRY and SYGVKD. The CDR3: CAISEGWPGSETGANVLTF. The CDR3 region has the DNA TGTGCCATCAGTGAGGGATGGCCAGGGAGCGAGACTGGGGCCAACGTCCTGACTTTC.

Only a few counts were recorded for this clonotype. The chain links TRBV15 to TRBJ1-1, with D maybe TRBD1 (5 bases). Deletions cut 0 bases from V and 6 bases from J, with 8 bases between. Germline CDR1 reads LNHNV; CDR2 reads YYDKDF (reference sequence). The CDR3 runs to 13 residues. The CDR3 spells CATSRDWGSEAFF. CDR3 nucleotide sequence: TGTGCCACCAGCAGAGATTGGGGGTCTGAAGCTTTCTTT. Combining the CDR3 with reference TRBV15 and TRBJ1-1 gives the whole variable domain DAMVIQNPRYQVTQFGKPVTLSCSQTLNHNVMYWYQQKSSQAPKLLFHYYDKDFNNEADTPDNFQSRRPNTSFCFLDIRSPGLGDTAMYLCATSRDWGSEAFFGQGTRLTVV.

This clonotype was seen only a few times. This rearrangement joins TRBV6-2 or TRBV6-3 to TRBJ2-7; D remains ambiguous. Trimming removed 2 bases from V and 3 bases from J, with 8 bases in between. There are 13 residues in the CDR3. Germline V CDR1 and CDR2: MNHEY, SVGEGT. CDR3 DNA sequence: TGTGCCAGCAGTTACGCCGGCCTCTACGAGCAGTACTTC. This encodes CASSYAGLYEQYF.

This clonotype was observed at least ten times. The chain couples TRBV6-6 to TRBJ2-3; D not certain. The CDR3 has 11 amino acids. Germline CDR1 is MNHNY and CDR2 is SVGAGI (reference sequence). V was clipped by 8 bases and J by 0 bases, with 3 bases between them. CDR3 DNA sequence: TGTGCCAGCGGTAGCACAGATACGCAGTATTTT. Translation: CASGSTDTQYF.